The 18 T cell receptor beta chains reported below all come from one sample, sequenced in a study of blood T cell repertoires in COVID-19. Profiled with immunoSEQ multiplex PCR; TCRdb holds only in-frame clones, not every one. The repertoire holds about 220,000 clones, roughly 85% seen once, with 4.8% in the top ten. Sequences were obtained from PBMCs or T cells enriched from blood (not recorded which). These receptor sequences come from a woman aged 45-65 years who had been exposed to COVID-19.

V usage is TRBV4-1 and J usage is TRBJ1-3; D unresolved. The germline V and J ends were trimmed by 3 bases and 2 bases, with 17 bases remaining between them. The CDR3 covers 17 residues. The germline gives CDR1 MGHRA, CDR2 YSYEKL. The CDR3 spells CASSQGGMEAAGNTIYF. The DNA of the CDR3 is TGCGCCAGCAGCCAGGGCGGGATGGAGGCAGCTGGAAACACCATATATTTT.

The CDR3 sequence: CASSRGQFSNQPQHF. CDR3 DNA sequence: TGTGCCAGCAGTAGGGGACAGTTTAGCAATCAGCCCCAGCATTTT. V usage is TRBV2 and J usage is TRBJ1-5, with 7 bases matching TRBD1. The germline V gene has CDR1 SNHLY and CDR2 FYNNEI. This CDR3 comprises 15 residues. The V and J ends lost 5 bases and 0 bases, in that order; junction bases with no gene match: 4.

The chain recombines TRBV6-5 with TRBJ2-2, with D possibly matching TRBD2 (5 bases). The CDR3 covers 12 residues. Trimming cost V 2 bases and J 11 bases, with 9 bases left between them. The V gene's germline CDR1 is MNHEY and CDR2 SVGAGI. CDR3 in amino acids: CASSYRGGELFF. The CDR3 DNA reads TGTGCCAGCAGTTACCGGGGTGGTGAGCTGTTTTTT.

In this sample, this clone turned up a few times. The CDR3 DNA sequence: TGTGCCAGCAGTTTAGGGACAGGGGTTTTCTCTGGCTACACCTTC. Protein sequence: CASSLGTGVFSGYTF. This chain connects TRBV28 to TRBJ1-2, with TRBD1 matching 10 bases. The CDR3 runs 15 residues. Per germline, CDR1 MDHEN and CDR2 SYDVKM. The junction had 7 bases not matched to a gene; V was cut back by 2 bases and J by 7 bases.

The rearrangement links TRBV29-1 to TRBJ1-2; TRBD1 might be the D (5 bases). Trimming removed 4 bases from V and 7 bases from J, with 10 bases in between. The length of the CDR3 is 11 residues. Germline loops: CDR1 SQVTM, CDR2 ANQGSEA. CDR3 DNA sequence: TGCAGCGTTGTCAGGGTCGGTGGCTACACCTTC. Protein product: CSVVRVGGYTF.

This clone was seen just once. The chain uses TRBV5-1 and TRBJ1-2; D may be TRBD1 (5 bases). The germline V gene encodes CDR1 SGHRS and CDR2 YFSETQ. CDR3 size: 13 residues. V dropped 1 base and J dropped 8 bases, with 12 bases sitting between them. The CDR3 is CASSLTVTGGYTF. The CDR3 DNA follows: TGCGCCAGCAGCTTGACGGTTACAGGCGGCTACACCTTC.

The V call is TRBV6-5, the J call TRBJ1-1; TRBD1 matches at 7 bases. This CDR3 region has 13 residues. Germline lookup yields CDR1 MNHEY and CDR2 SVGAGI. The trim removed 7 bases at V and 2 bases at J, leaving 4 bases unmatched. The CDR3 coding sequence is TGTGCCAGCACCAGGACAGGAAACACTGAAGCTTTCTTT. It codes for CASTRTGNTEAFF.

The V and J genes are TRBV30 and TRBJ1-2; no definite D call. CDR3 length: 13 amino acids. Germline V gene data show CDR1 as GTSNPN and CDR2 as SVGIG (reference sequence). Trimming left V 3 bases short and J 0 bases short, with 8 bases between. CDR3 residues: CAWRALANYGYTF. The CDR3 region has the DNA TGTGCCTGGAGAGCTCTCGCTAACTATGGCTACACCTTC.

This clone was seen just once. The chain couples TRBV10-3 to TRBJ1-2; 7 bases match TRBD1. Germline-derived CDR1 and CDR2 are ENHRY and SYGVKD. This CDR3 is 17 amino acids long. V dropped 1 base and J dropped 6; count of bases not matched to a gene: 14. The CDR3 DNA sequence: TGTGCCATCAGTGAGTACGGGGCTAGGACAGGCTGGCATGGCTACACCTTC. As protein: CAISEYGARTGWHGYTF.

This chain uses TRBV24-1 with TRBJ2-2, with 8 bases identical to TRBD1. Looked up from germline, CDR1 is KGHDR and CDR2 is SFDVKD. CDR3 length: 14 residues. J was trimmed by 1 base and V by 9 bases; bases with no gene match: 3. Here the CDR3 reads CATSDRVNTGELFF. The CDR3 DNA is TGTGCCACCTCGGACAGGGTGAACACCGGGGAGCTGTTTTTT.

The rearrangement links TRBV29-1 to TRBJ2-3; no firm D call. This CDR3 comprises 13 residues. Per the germline V gene, CDR1 is SQVTM and CDR2 is ANQGSEA. Trimming took 4 bases from V and 0 from J, leaving 8 bases between them. The CDR3 here is CSVAVSSTDTQYF. The CDR3 DNA follows: TGCAGCGTTGCAGTCTCTAGCACAGATACGCAGTATTTT.

The rearrangement uses TRBV11-2 and TRBJ2-7, with 7 bases that match TRBD1. This CDR3 spans 14 amino acids. Germline values: CDR1 SGHAT, CDR2 FQNNGV. Germline trimming cut 5 bases from V and 2 bases from J; bases unmatched to any gene: 6. Here the CDR3 reads CASSPGQGAYEQYF. The CDR3, as DNA: TGTGCCAGCAGCCCCGGGCAGGGGGCCTACGAGCAGTACTTC.

This clone was observed a single time. This rearrangement joins TRBV19 to TRBJ2-4; a weak D match, TRBD1 (5 bases). Germline V gene sequence: CDR1 LNHDA, CDR2 SQIVND (reference sequence). The CDR3 extends over 11 amino acids. V was pared by 3 bases and J by 8 bases, with 5 bases between. The chain's CDR3 is CASSMGHIQYF. CDR3 bases: TGTGCCAGTAGTATGGGGCACATTCAGTACTTC.

The J gene is TRBJ1-2, the V gene TRBV7-8; D not certain. The CDR3 runs 15 residues. The germline V gene has CDR1 SGHVS and CDR2 FQNEAQ. V lost 1 base, J lost 2 bases, and 11 bases lay in between. The CDR3 coding sequence is TGTGCCAGCAGCTTAGGGGCCCTGCAGAACTATGGCTACACCTTC. It encodes CASSLGALQNYGYTF. Full variable domain (rest looked up from reference TRBV7-8 and TRBJ1-2): GAGVSQSPRYKVAKRGQDVALRCDPISGHVSLFWYQQALGQGPEFLTYFQNEAQLDKSGLPSDRFFAERPEGSVSTLKIQRTQQEDSAVYLCASSLGALQNYGYTFGSGTRLTVV.

This clone was picked up one time. This chain joins TRBV6-6 and TRBJ2-3; 7 nucleotides align to TRBD2. Germline V CDR1 and CDR2: MNHNY, SVGAGI (reference sequence). The trim removed 7 bases at V and 2 bases at J, leaving 9 bases unmatched. The CDR3 is 15 residues long. CDR3 bases: TGTGCCAGCACTAAGACTAGCAGTAACACAGATACGCAGTATTTT. Protein product: CASTKTSSNTDTQYF.

The rearrangement uses TRBV21-1 and TRBJ1-6; the table calls TRBD1, which could not be checked here. TRBV21-1 is shown as a pseudogene. This CDR3 has 16 amino acids. Here the CDR3 DNA reads TGTGCCAGCAGCAAAGTAAACAGGGGAGCGGGCTCACCCCTCCACTTT. Translating it yields CASSKVNRGAGSPLHF.

The rearrangement links TRBV10-3 to TRBJ1-2; 7 bases match TRBD1. The length of the CDR3 is 15 residues. CDR1 is ENHRY, CDR2 SYGVKD, per germline. V lost 6 bases, J lost 0 bases, and 7 bases stayed unmatched. The CDR3 region has the DNA TGTGCCATCAGCGCCGGGACAGACGCTAACTATGGCTACACCTTC. Translated, it gives CAISAGTDANYGYTF.

This clone showed up just a few times. The chain is built from TRBV2 and TRBJ2-5; D not certain. The CDR3 is 15 amino acids. Germline V gene sequence: CDR1 SNHLY, CDR2 FYNNEI. Deletions cut 4 bases from V and 7 bases from J, with 19 bases between. This CDR3 is CASSATWQQRGTQYF. The CDR3 DNA reads as TGTGCCAGCAGTGCTACCTGGCAGCAAAGAGGGACCCAGTACTTC.